A selection of T cell receptor beta chains follows, all from one sample in a study of vaccination effects on CD4 cells after COVID-19. Assay used: immunoSEQ multiplex PCR; TCRdb lists only in-frame clones, some missing. The data show 60,000 to 65,000 clones, with 75% seen just once and about 3.5% held by the top ten. Antigens of these TCRs are unknown. The specimen comprised CD4+ T cells from PBMCs cultured with HCoV-OC43 spike peptides, sampled before COVID-19 vaccination. The receptors shown here come from a human donor who received a COVID-19 vaccine. Each CDR3 is given with its conserved first and last residue. A D gene is named only where the DNA matches it firmly. For some rows the clone size is stated as once, few or many, or as a class when expanded; others skip it.

v_call: TRBV27
d_call: TRBD1
clone_size: .
j_call: TRBJ1-5
cdr3_nt: TGTGCCAGCAGTCCCGACAGGGGGTGGCAGCCCCAGCATTTT
cdr3_aa: CASSPDRGWQPQHF

v_call: TRBV3-1/TRBV3-2
d_call: TRBD1
clone_size: few
j_call: TRBJ1-4
cdr3_nt: TGTGCCAGCAGCCAATACAGGGGGCATGAAAAACTGTTTTTT
cdr3_aa: CASSQYRGHEKLFF

v_call: TRBV10-1
d_call: .
clone_size: .
j_call: TRBJ2-2
cdr3_nt: TGCGCCAGCAGTGAGCGGGGCACCGGGGAGCTGTTTTTT
cdr3_aa: CASSERGTGELFF

v_call: TRBV7-8
d_call: .
clone_size: .
j_call: TRBJ1-3
cdr3_nt: TGTGCCAGCAGCTTATCCGCGGGCTTCTCCTCTGGAAACACCATATATTTT
cdr3_aa: CASSLSAGFSSGNTIYF

v_call: TRBV7-7
d_call: TRBD1
clone_size: few
j_call: TRBJ2-2
cdr3_nt: TGTGCCAGCAGCCTAACCGGGACAGGGACCGGGGAGCTGTTTTTT
cdr3_aa: CASSLTGTGTGELFF

v_call: TRBV5-5
d_call: .
clone_size: .
j_call: TRBJ1-2
cdr3_nt: TGTGCCAGCAGCTTGGCTTTACAGGGTAACTATGGCTACACCTTC
cdr3_aa: CASSLALQGNYGYTF

v_call: TRBV11-2
d_call: .
clone_size: .
j_call: TRBJ1-1
cdr3_nt: TGTGCCAGCAGCTTATTAGGGGGGAACACTGAAGCTTTCTTT
cdr3_aa: CASSLLGGNTEAFF

v_call: TRBV5-1
d_call: TRBD1
clone_size: .
j_call: TRBJ2-1
cdr3_nt: TGCGCCAGCAGCCCCCGGGACAGAAACTACAATGAGCAGTTCTTC
cdr3_aa: CASSPRDRNYNEQFF

v_call: TRBV10-1
d_call: .
clone_size: .
j_call: TRBJ1-6
cdr3_nt: TGCGCCAGCAGTGACACAGGGAAGAATTCACCCCTCCACTTT
cdr3_aa: CASSDTGKNSPLHF

v_call: TRBV6-1
d_call: .
clone_size: .
j_call: TRBJ1-2
cdr3_nt: TGTGCCAGCAGTGATCCCAGGGGAAGGAATGGCTACACCTTC
cdr3_aa: CASSDPRGRNGYTF

v_call: TRBV4-3
d_call: .
clone_size: once
j_call: TRBJ1-2
cdr3_nt: TGCGCCAGCAGCCAAGATCGGTCAGCCTATGGCTACACCTTC
cdr3_aa: CASSQDRSAYGYTF

v_call: TRBV7-2
d_call: .
clone_size: .
j_call: TRBJ1-2
cdr3_nt: TGTGCCAGCAGCTTAGTAGCCGGTAACTATGGCTACACCTTC
cdr3_aa: CASSLVAGNYGYTF

v_call: TRBV19
d_call: .
clone_size: .
j_call: TRBJ1-2
cdr3_nt: TGTGCCAGTAGTTCGGTCTCGGGGAAGGACCTCTATGGCTACACCTTC
cdr3_aa: CASSSVSGKDLYGYTF

v_call: TRBV5-1
d_call: .
clone_size: .
j_call: TRBJ1-1
cdr3_nt: TGCGCCAGCAGCTTACCCATGGCCACTGAAGCTTTCTTT
cdr3_aa: CASSLPMATEAFF

v_call: TRBV6-4
d_call: TRBD1
clone_size: .
j_call: TRBJ2-2
cdr3_nt: TGTGCCAGCAGCCGTAGACAGGGCGCGAACACCGGGGAGCTGTTTTTT
cdr3_aa: CASSRRQGANTGELFF

v_call: TRBV3-1/TRBV3-2
d_call: .
clone_size: .
j_call: TRBJ1-2
cdr3_nt: TGTGCCAGCAGCCAAGATGGTGCAGGGCTTCATGGCTACACCTTC
cdr3_aa: CASSQDGAGLHGYTF

v_call: TRBV28
d_call: .
clone_size: .
j_call: TRBJ1-5
cdr3_nt: TGTGCCAGCAGTTCCCAAGGGGGTGATCAGCCCCAGCATTTT
cdr3_aa: CASSSQGGDQPQHF

v_call: TRBV11-2
d_call: TRBD1
clone_size: .
j_call: TRBJ1-2
cdr3_nt: TGTGCCAGCAGCTTAAAGGGGGCGGGGGGCTACACCTTC
cdr3_aa: CASSLKGAGGYTF

v_call: TRBV7-8
d_call: TRBD2
clone_size: .
j_call: TRBJ2-5
cdr3_nt: TGTGCCAGCAGCTTATATGCGGGGGGGGAGACCCAGTACTTC
cdr3_aa: CASSLYAGGETQYF

v_call: TRBV12-5
d_call: TRBD1
clone_size: .
j_call: TRBJ1-2
cdr3_nt: TGTGCTAGTTCCCTGGACAGGCCCTACACCTTC
cdr3_aa: CASSLDRPYTF

v_call: TRBV6-5
d_call: TRBD1
clone_size: few
j_call: TRBJ1-1
cdr3_nt: TGTGCCAGCAGTCCAGGGGGGAGAGCTTTCTTT
cdr3_aa: CASSPGGRAFF

v_call: TRBV5-1
d_call: .
clone_size: .
j_call: TRBJ1-1
cdr3_nt: TGCGCCAGCAGCTTGATCCCAGGACAAGAGAACACTGAAGCTTTCTTT
cdr3_aa: CASSLIPGQENTEAFF

v_call: TRBV9
d_call: TRBD2
clone_size: .
j_call: TRBJ2-3
cdr3_nt: TGTGCCAGCAGCGTGGACGGGGGGAGCACAGATACGCAGTATTTT
cdr3_aa: CASSVDGGSTDTQYF

v_call: TRBV7-9
d_call: TRBD1
clone_size: .
j_call: TRBJ1-1
cdr3_nt: TGTGCCAGCAGCAGCGGACAGGGAGGGCTGAACACTGAAGCTTTCTTT
cdr3_aa: CASSSGQGGLNTEAFF

v_call: TRBV7-2
d_call: TRBD1
clone_size: .
j_call: TRBJ1-1
cdr3_nt: TGTGCCAGCAGCTTTCACACAGGGGCCACTGAAGCTTTCTTT
cdr3_aa: CASSFHTGATEAFF

v_call: TRBV30
d_call: TRBD1
clone_size: few
j_call: TRBJ2-5
cdr3_nt: TGTGCCTGGAGTGTATTACGATCGGGACAGGGTCCCGAGACCCAGTACTTC
cdr3_aa: CAWSVLRSGQGPETQYF

v_call: TRBV24-1
d_call: TRBD1
clone_size: .
j_call: TRBJ2-1
cdr3_nt: TGTGCCACCAGTGACTTAACAGGGGACTACAATGAGCAGTTCTTC
cdr3_aa: CATSDLTGDYNEQFF

v_call: TRBV27
d_call: .
clone_size: .
j_call: TRBJ2-5
cdr3_nt: TGTGCCAGCAGATCCCCGGGGGAGACCCAGTACTTC
cdr3_aa: CASRSPGETQYF

v_call: TRBV3-1/TRBV3-2
d_call: .
clone_size: .
j_call: TRBJ1-2
cdr3_nt: TGTGCCAGCAGCGAAACCGGGACCACCTACGGCTACACCTTC
cdr3_aa: CASSETGTTYGYTF

v_call: TRBV4-3
d_call: .
clone_size: .
j_call: TRBJ1-2
cdr3_nt: TGCGCCAGCAGCCAAGGGAGCACGGGGAACTATGGCTACACCTTC
cdr3_aa: CASSQGSTGNYGYTF

v_call: TRBV10-1
d_call: .
clone_size: .
j_call: TRBJ2-3
cdr3_nt: TGCGCCAGCAGTGATGGGGGAAGCACAGATACGCAGTATTTT
cdr3_aa: CASSDGGSTDTQYF

v_call: TRBV3-1/TRBV3-2
d_call: .
clone_size: .
j_call: TRBJ2-1
cdr3_nt: TGTGCCAGCAGCCAAGAATTTACGGGGGGCCGTAATGAGCAGTTCTTC
cdr3_aa: CASSQEFTGGRNEQFF

v_call: TRBV6-6
d_call: .
clone_size: .
j_call: TRBJ1-5
cdr3_nt: TGTGCCAGCAGTTGGGGCAGCAATCAGCCCCAGCATTTT
cdr3_aa: CASSWGSNQPQHF

v_call: TRBV6-5
d_call: .
clone_size: .
j_call: TRBJ1-2
cdr3_nt: TGTGCCAGCACCCCTGGGGGGCCAGCTAACTATGGCTACACCTTC
cdr3_aa: CASTPGGPANYGYTF

v_call: TRBV18
d_call: .
clone_size: .
j_call: TRBJ1-1
cdr3_nt: TGTGCCAGCTCGGAGGGCAGGGTGGTAATTACCACTGAAGCTTTCTTT
cdr3_aa: CASSEGRVVITTEAFF

v_call: TRBV14
d_call: .
clone_size: .
j_call: TRBJ2-2
cdr3_nt: TGTGCCAGCAGCCAATGGGGGACTCCGAACACCGGGGAGCTGTTTTTT
cdr3_aa: CASSQWGTPNTGELFF

v_call: TRBV24-1
d_call: .
clone_size: .
j_call: TRBJ1-1
cdr3_nt: TGTGCCACCAGTGATTTTTACGACGGGGCTGAAGCTTTCTTT
cdr3_aa: CATSDFYDGAEAFF

v_call: TRBV7-3
d_call: .
clone_size: .
j_call: TRBJ2-5
cdr3_nt: TGTGCCAGCAGCGCAACTAGGGAAAGTTCAAGAAACTTC
cdr3_aa: CASSATRESSRNF

v_call: TRBV6-6
d_call: .
clone_size: .
j_call: TRBJ1-3
cdr3_nt: TGTGCCAGCAGCAGGGGAGGAGATGGAAACACCATATATTTT
cdr3_aa: CASSRGGDGNTIYF

v_call: TRBV6-5
d_call: .
clone_size: .
j_call: TRBJ1-5
cdr3_nt: TGTGCCAGCAGCAGGGTCCTCAATCAGCCCCAGCATTTT
cdr3_aa: CASSRVLNQPQHF

v_call: TRBV3-1/TRBV3-2
d_call: TRBD2
clone_size: few
j_call: TRBJ2-2
cdr3_nt: TGTGCCAGCAGCTTTTGGACTAGCGACACCGGGGAGCTGTTTTTT
cdr3_aa: CASSFWTSDTGELFF

v_call: TRBV6-5
d_call: TRBD1
clone_size: .
j_call: TRBJ2-5
cdr3_nt: TGTGCCAGCAGAGACAGGGCTCAGTACCAAGAGACCCAGTACTTC
cdr3_aa: CASRDRAQYQETQYF

v_call: TRBV18
d_call: .
clone_size: .
j_call: TRBJ1-2
cdr3_nt: TGTGCCAGCTCCCCAGGGGAGGGTGGCTACACCTTC
cdr3_aa: CASSPGEGGYTF